Following are 9 T cell receptor beta chains from one sample sequenced in a study of T cells in Graves' hyperthyroidism and ophthalmopathy. Template material for amplifying TCR beta CDR3 regions consisted of RNA transcripts. The HTBI primer set drove a first-round RT-PCR of the TCR CDR3. Each CDR3 protein is one row after TCRdb ran MiXCR on the multiplex PCR reads. This table has hundreds of thousands of distinct CDR3 sequences, 15% to 20% appearing once. Sequencing was carried out using blood. These receptors came from a man aged 35-49 years with Graves' ophthalmopathy.

This clonotype was observed many times. The rearrangement links TRBV11-2 to TRBJ2-5; 11 bases align to TRBD2. The germline CDR1 and CDR2 sequences are SGHAT and FQNNGV. The CDR3 length is 16 residues. Germline trimming cut 4 bases from V and 3 bases from J; bases unmatched to any gene: 7. CDR3 nucleotides: TGTGCCAGCAGCTCAGACCTAGCGGGAGGCAAAGAGACCCAGTACTTC. Residues: CASSSDLAGGKETQYF.

This clonotype was found many times. The J gene is TRBJ2-7, the V gene TRBV7-2; D not resolved. The germline CDR1 and CDR2 sequences are SGHTA and FQGNSA. V was pared by 5 bases and J by 0 bases, with 8 bases between. The CDR3 spans 13 residues. The chain's CDR3 is CASSPHSSYEQYF. CDR3 bases: TGTGCCAGCAGCCCGCACAGCTCCTACGAGCAGTACTTC.

The gene calls are TRBV6-6 and TRBJ1-2; TRBD1 agrees at 10 bases. V lost 2 bases to trimming and J lost 5 bases; unmatched junction nucleotides: 11. CDR3 length: 17 amino acids. Germline V gene data show CDR1 as MNHNY and CDR2 as SVGAGI (reference sequence). The CDR3 loop is CASSYRRDRGGLYGYTF. CDR3 DNA: TGTGCCAGCAGTTACCGCCGGGACAGGGGCGGGCTTTATGGCTACACCTTC.

The rearrangement uses TRBV7-3 and TRBJ2-7; D is perhaps TRBD2 (5 bases). This CDR3 spans 15 amino acids. Trimming removed 5 bases from V and 6 bases from J, with 20 bases in between. Germline V CDR1 and CDR2: SGHTA, FQGTGA. CDR3 bases: TGTGCCAGCAGCCCGACTAATATCAACTCGGGCGAGCAGTACTTC. This gives the protein CASSPTNINSGEQYF.

This clonotype was seen at least ten times. The CDR3 bases are TGTGCCAGCAGCCAAGCGGAGGGAAACACTGAAGCTTTCTTT. Amino acid sequence: CASSQAEGNTEAFF. The chain links TRBV3-1 to TRBJ1-1; no clear D gene. This CDR3 is built from 14 residues. Trimming left V 1 base short and J 2 bases short, with 8 bases between. Germline V gene sequence: CDR1 LGHDT, CDR2 YNNKEL (reference sequence).

The chain recombines TRBV24-1 with TRBJ2-1; TRBD2 matches 8 bases. V was clipped by 3 bases and J by 8 bases; unmatched bases: 8. CDR1 KGHDR and CDR2 SFDVKD come from the germline V gene. The CDR3 consists of 15 residues. This chain's CDR3 is CATSDPTSGGYEQFF. As DNA, the CDR3 is TGTGCCACCAGTGATCCCACCAGCGGGGGATATGAGCAGTTCTTC.

The chain recombines TRBV20-1 with TRBJ1-2, with D possibly matching TRBD1 (5 bases). The V and J ends lost 0 bases and 6 bases respectively, with 23 bases between them. Germline assignment: CDR1 DFQATT and CDR2 SNEGSKA (reference sequence). The CDR3 runs to 17 residues. CDR3: CSARDLFGRFGGNGYTF. DNA for the CDR3: TGCAGTGCTAGAGACCTTTTCGGCCGATTCGGGGGAAATGGCTACACCTTC.

This clonotype showed up many times. This chain joins TRBV7-2 and TRBJ1-1; D remains ambiguous. The V end lost 8 bases, the J end lost 0 bases, and 7 bases lay between the germline ends. The germline V gene has CDR1 SGHTA and CDR2 FQGNSA. This CDR3 region has 12 residues. The CDR3 nucleotides read TGTGCCAGCGCCGGACTGAACACTGAAGCTTTCTTT. It codes for CASAGLNTEAFF.

This clonotype was detected many times. J is TRBJ1-6 and V is TRBV20-1; 9 bases fit TRBD1. V gave up 4 bases and J gave up 10 bases; unmatched junction bases: 11. Germline V gene sequence: CDR1 DFQATT, CDR2 SNEGSKA (reference sequence). This CDR3 region has 15 residues. In DNA, the CDR3 is TGCAGTGCTATCCTAGAAGGGACAGGGTTCTCACCCCTCCACTTT. This encodes CSAILEGTGFSPLHF.